These 14 T cell receptor beta chains were sequenced from one sample in a study of blood T cell repertoires in COVID-19. Sequencing was performed with immunoSEQ multiplex PCR; in TCRdb, only in-frame clones are kept and a portion is missing. The table shows 60,000 to 70,000 clones, with 80% to 85% occurring only once. The specimen sequenced was peripheral blood. These receptors were obtained from a woman aged 55-69 years with acute or convalescent COVID-19.

This sequence joins TRBV5-1 and TRBJ2-7; TRBD2 agrees at 12 bases. The junction had 8 bases not matched to a gene; V was cut back by 2 bases and J by 2 bases. CDR3 length: 17 residues. The germline CDR1 and CDR2 sequences are SGHRS and YFSETQ. The CDR3: CASSFLGLAGKAYEQYF. CDR3 nucleotide sequence: TGCGCCAGCAGCTTTCTGGGACTAGCGGGTAAGGCCTACGAGCAGTACTTC.

The genes are TRBV19 and TRBJ2-7; 7 nucleotides match TRBD1. CDR3 size: 14 residues. V lost 5 bases and J lost 0; bases outside the gene matches: 4. The germline V gene encodes CDR1 LNHDA and CDR2 SQIVND (reference sequence). The DNA for the CDR3 is TGTGCCAGTAGTCAGGACAGGAGCTCCTACGAGCAGTACTTC. It is translated as CASSQDRSSYEQYF.

This chain joins TRBV5-4 and TRBJ2-2; 7 bases agree with TRBD2. CDR3 length: 17 amino acids. Germline loops: CDR1 SGHNT, CDR2 YYREEE (reference sequence). J lost 0 bases, V lost 0 bases, and 5 bases had no gene match. The CDR3: CASSLARGSANTGELFF. CDR3 in DNA: TGTGCCAGCAGCTTGGCGCGGGGGAGCGCGAACACCGGGGAGCTGTTTTTT.

The chain couples TRBV10-3 to TRBJ2-7; 12 bases agree with TRBD1. CDR1 and CDR2 from the germline V gene are ENHRY and SYGVKD. V lost 3 bases, J lost 1 base, and 13 bases stayed unmatched. This CDR3 has 19 amino acids. In DNA form, the CDR3 reads TGTGCCATCAGTGACCCGGGTTCAGCGGGACAGGGGGCATCCTACGAGCAGTACTTC. Its translation is CAISDPGSAGQGASYEQYF.

The chain recombines TRBV7-2 with TRBJ2-1; D perhaps matches TRBD2 (6 bases). This CDR3 comprises 11 residues. Per the germline V gene, CDR1 is SGHTA and CDR2 is FQGNSA. V was cut by 7 bases and J by 6 bases, with 7 bases left in between. The DNA for the CDR3 is TGTGCCAGCATGGGGGGCAATGAGCAGTTCTTC. It is translated as CASMGGNEQFF.

A single count supports this clone. V and J are TRBV9 and TRBJ1-2; possibly TRBD1 for D (6 bases). This CDR3 has 16 residues. V lost 4 bases and J lost 7, with 23 bases in between. CDR1 and CDR2 from the germline V gene are SGDLS and YYNGEE. CDR3 DNA: TGTGCCAGCAGCCCCTCAACAGGGAACCCCGGTCGTGGCTACACCTTC. This encodes CASSPSTGNPGRGYTF.

The chain has TRBV18 and TRBJ2-1; perhaps TRBD2 as D (5 bases). V was shortened by 6 bases and J by 10 bases, with 19 bases between the two germline ends. From germline, CDR1 is KGHSH and CDR2 LQKENI. The length of the CDR3 is 14 residues. In DNA form, the CDR3 reads TGTGCCAGCTCTCCTCGGGATTCCTCGGGGGAGCAGTTCTTC. Translated: CASSPRDSSGEQFF.

This clone was picked up a small number of times. J is TRBJ2-1 and V is TRBV19; 10 bases line up with TRBD2. The CDR3 is 17 amino acids. V gave up 7 bases and J gave up 7 bases; unmatched junction bases: 16. Germline CDR1 LNHDA, CDR2 SQIVND (reference sequence). The CDR3: CASMRSSGGILLNEQFF. The CDR3 coding sequence is TGTGCCAGTATGCGTTCTAGCGGGGGTATTCTTCTAAATGAGCAGTTCTTC.

This chain joins TRBV6-6 and TRBJ1-1; 7 bases agree with TRBD1. The V gene's germline CDR1 is MNHNY and CDR2 SVGAGI (reference sequence). Trimming took 5 bases from V and 7 from J; bases not matched to a gene: 7. The CDR3 contains 13 residues. This CDR3 reads CASSLDRAHEAFF. The CDR3 nucleotides are TGTGCCAGCAGTCTCGACAGGGCTCATGAAGCTTTCTTT.

The chain has TRBV10-3 and TRBJ2-5; a weak D match, TRBD1 (7 bases). The V gene's germline CDR1 is ENHRY and CDR2 SYGVKD. The CDR3 runs to 15 residues. V was shortened by 4 bases and J by 4 bases, with 16 bases between the two germline ends. The CDR3 sequence: CAISGARGVSETQYF. As DNA, the CDR3 is TGTGCCATCAGTGGGGCCAGGGGGGTATCAGAGACCCAGTACTTC.

The CDR3 coding sequence is TGTGCCAGCAGTTATGAGGCGGGGGGTCATGAAAAACTGTTTTTT. This codes for CASSYEAGGHEKLFF. This chain joins TRBV6-5 and TRBJ1-4; possible D gene TRBD1, 5 bases. CDR3 size: 15 residues. V lost 3 bases to trimming and J lost 6 bases, with 14 bases between them. CDR1 is MNHEY, CDR2 SVGAGI, per germline.

The chain combines TRBV7-6 with TRBJ1-3; 7 bases map to TRBD1. The CDR3 runs 16 residues. J was trimmed by 4 bases and V by 1 base; bases with no gene match: 7. Germline values: CDR1 SGHVS, CDR2 FNYEAQ. The CDR3: CASSLGGTGAGNTIYF. CDR3 bases: TGTGCCAGCAGCTTAGGTGGCACAGGGGCCGGAAACACCATATATTTT.

V and J are TRBV20-1 and TRBJ1-3; 7 bases map to TRBD1. Germline V lookup: CDR1 DFQATT, CDR2 SNEGSKA (reference sequence). This CDR3 spans 14 amino acids. The V gene end was trimmed by 3 bases and the J gene end by 3 bases; junction bases not matched to a gene: 5. The CDR3 loop reads CSASRGGGGNTIYF. DNA of the CDR3: TGCAGTGCTAGTCGAGGGGGCGGTGGAAACACCATATATTTT.

The chain joins TRBV28 to TRBJ1-2; TRBD1 matches 8 bases. This CDR3 contains 14 residues. Per the germline V gene, CDR1 is MDHEN and CDR2 is SYDVKM. J was trimmed by 8 bases and V by 7 bases; bases with no gene match: 12. The DNA for the CDR3 is TGTGCCAGCATGATTTACGCAACAGGGGGAGGCTACACCTTC. Translated, it gives CASMIYATGGGYTF.